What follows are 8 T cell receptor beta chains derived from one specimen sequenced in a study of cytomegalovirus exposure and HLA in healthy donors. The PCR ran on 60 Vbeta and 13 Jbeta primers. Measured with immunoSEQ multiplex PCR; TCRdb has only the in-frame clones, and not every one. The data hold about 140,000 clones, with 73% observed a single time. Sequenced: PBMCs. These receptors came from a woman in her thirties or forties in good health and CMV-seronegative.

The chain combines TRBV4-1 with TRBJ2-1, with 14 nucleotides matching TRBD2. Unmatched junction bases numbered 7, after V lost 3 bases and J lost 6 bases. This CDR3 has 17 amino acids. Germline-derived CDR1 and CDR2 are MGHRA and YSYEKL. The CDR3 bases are TGCGCCAGCAGCCACCGGACTAGCGGGGGGTCCCTCAATGAGCAGTTCTTC. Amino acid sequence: CASSHRTSGGSLNEQFF.

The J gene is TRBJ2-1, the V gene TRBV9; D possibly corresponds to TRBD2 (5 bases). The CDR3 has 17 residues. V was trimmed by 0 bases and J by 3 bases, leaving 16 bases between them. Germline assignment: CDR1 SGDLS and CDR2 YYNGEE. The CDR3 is CASSVAGRQRIYNEQFF. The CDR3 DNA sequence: TGTGCCAGCAGCGTAGCGGGTCGGCAGCGGATCTACAATGAGCAGTTCTTC. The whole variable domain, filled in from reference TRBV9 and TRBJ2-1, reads DSGVTQTPKHLITATGQRVTLRCSPRSGDLSVYWYQQSLDQGLQFLIQYYNGEERAKGNILERFSAQQFPDLHSELNLSSLELGDSALYFCASSVAGRQRIYNEQFFGPGTRLTVL.

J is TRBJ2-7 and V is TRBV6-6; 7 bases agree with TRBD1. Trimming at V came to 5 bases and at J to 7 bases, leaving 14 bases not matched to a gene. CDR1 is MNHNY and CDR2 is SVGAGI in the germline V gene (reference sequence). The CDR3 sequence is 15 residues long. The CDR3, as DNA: TGTGCCAGCAGTGACGGGACAGCGACTAAAATAGAGCAGTACTTC. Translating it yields CASSDGTATKIEQYF.

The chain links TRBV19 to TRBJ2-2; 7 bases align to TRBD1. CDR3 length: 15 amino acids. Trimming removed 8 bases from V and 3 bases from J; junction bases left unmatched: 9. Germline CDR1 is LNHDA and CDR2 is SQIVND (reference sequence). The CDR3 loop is CASCEGAQYTGELFF. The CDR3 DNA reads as TGTGCCAGTTGTGAGGGGGCGCAGTACACCGGGGAGCTGTTTTTT.

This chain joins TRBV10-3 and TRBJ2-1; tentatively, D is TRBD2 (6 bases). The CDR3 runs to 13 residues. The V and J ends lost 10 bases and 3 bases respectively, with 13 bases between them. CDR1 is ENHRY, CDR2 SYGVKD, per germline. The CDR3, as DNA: TGTGCCACGATAGCGGAACTCTACAATGAGCAGTTCTTC. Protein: CATIAELYNEQFF.

The CDR3 reads CASSSASDGETQYF. The DNA for the CDR3 is TGTGCCAGCAGCTCGGCTAGTGATGGAGAGACCCAGTACTTC. J is TRBJ2-5 and V is TRBV5-6; D gene ambiguous. V lost 3 bases to trimming and J lost 4 bases, with 13 bases between them. From germline, CDR1 is SGHDT and CDR2 YYEEEE. The CDR3 spans 14 residues.

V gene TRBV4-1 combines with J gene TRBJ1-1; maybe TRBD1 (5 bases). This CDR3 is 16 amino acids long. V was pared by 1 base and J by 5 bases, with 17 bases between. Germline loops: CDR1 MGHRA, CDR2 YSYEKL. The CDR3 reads CASSQGFSGRGTEAFF. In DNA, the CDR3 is TGCGCCAGCAGCCAAGGTTTTTCGGGTCGGGGGACTGAAGCTTTCTTT.

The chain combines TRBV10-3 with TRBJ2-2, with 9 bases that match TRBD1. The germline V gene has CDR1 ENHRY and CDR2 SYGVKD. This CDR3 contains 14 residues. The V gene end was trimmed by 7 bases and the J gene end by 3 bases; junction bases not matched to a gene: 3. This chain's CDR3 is CAIKGTGYTGELFF. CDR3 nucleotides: TGTGCCATCAAAGGGACAGGGTACACCGGGGAGCTGTTTTTT.